These 8 T cell receptor beta chains share one sample of origin, sequenced in a study of blood T cell repertoires in COVID-19. Sequencing used immunoSEQ multiplex PCR; TCRdb keeps in-frame clones, though not all of them. The table has more than 95,000 clones, around nine tenths seen once. The sequencing sample was made of peripheral blood. These receptors were taken from a human donor in a cohort sampled during active COVID-19.

The genes are TRBV5-1 and TRBJ2-2; TRBD1 agrees at 9 bases. With 4 bases clipped from V and 8 bases from J, the junction kept 9 bases outside the gene matches. This CDR3 has 15 amino acids. Germline V gene lookup returns CDR1 SGHRS and CDR2 YFSETQ. CDR3 sequence (DNA): TGCGCCAGCAGCGCAGGACAGGGGAAACGGGGGGAGCTGTTTTTT. Its translation is CASSAGQGKRGELFF.

V gene TRBV7-6 combines with J gene TRBJ1-1, with D possibly TRBD1 on 6 matching bases. This CDR3 has 13 amino acids. Germline loops: CDR1 SGHVS, CDR2 FNYEAQ. V was clipped by 4 bases and J by 10 bases, with 16 bases between them. CDR3 sequence reads: CASSSDPGEGAFF. CDR3 nucleotides: TGTGCCAGCAGCTCGGACCCAGGGGAGGGAGCTTTCTTT.

As concerns this clone: The same CDR3 is also encoded by other DNA sequences in this sample. The genes are TRBV6-2 or TRBV6-3 and TRBJ1-6, with 8 bases lining up with TRBD1. Germline CDR1 reads MNHEY; CDR2 reads SVGEGT. The CDR3 covers 14 residues. J was trimmed by 9 bases and V by 2 bases; bases with no gene match: 3. The CDR3: CASSYHRGGSPLHF. The CDR3, as DNA: TGTGCCAGCAGTTACCACAGGGGGGGTTCACCCCTCCACTTT.

The V gene is TRBV10-3, the J gene TRBJ2-1, with 9 bases aligning to TRBD2. This CDR3 has 12 residues. Germline CDR1 is ENHRY and CDR2 is SYGVKD. V lost 6 bases and J lost 8; bases outside the gene matches: 2. CDR3 nucleotides: TGTGCCATCAGGGGACTAGCCGATGAGCAGTTCTTC. It encodes CAIRGLADEQFF.

V gene TRBV6-2 or TRBV6-3 combines with J gene TRBJ2-7, with TRBD1 identical over 11 bases. The CDR3 has 15 residues. CDR1 and CDR2 (germline): MNHEY, SVGEGT. J was trimmed by 3 bases and V by 2 bases; bases with no gene match: 3. The CDR3 nucleotides read TGTGCCAGCAGTTACAGCGGGACAGGGGGCTACGAGCAGTACTTC. Its protein product is CASSYSGTGGYEQYF.

This sequence joins TRBV2 and TRBJ1-6; 8 bases match TRBD1. This CDR3 has 14 residues. CDR1 SNHLY and CDR2 FYNNEI come from the germline V gene. J was trimmed by 14 bases and V by 6 bases; bases with no gene match: 12. The CDR3 coding sequence is TGTGCCAGCAGCGATAGGACAGGGCTTTTATCCCTCCACTTT. It yields the protein CASSDRTGLLSLHF.

V gene TRBV12-5 combines with J gene TRBJ2-5, with 9 bases lining up with TRBD1. The trim removed 2 bases at V and 4 bases at J, leaving 5 bases unmatched. The CDR3 contains 15 residues. Per the germline V gene, CDR1 is LGHNT and CDR2 is FRNRAP. The CDR3 loop is CASGLSTGGGETQYF. The CDR3 nucleotides read TGTGCTAGTGGTTTGTCGACAGGGGGAGGAGAGACCCAGTACTTC.

The V call is TRBV6-5, the J call TRBJ2-2, with D perhaps matching TRBD2 (6 bases). CDR3 length equals 15 residues. Trimming removed 7 bases from V and 0 bases from J, with 12 bases in between. Germline V gives CDR1 MNHEY, CDR2 SVGAGI. The CDR3 DNA reads as TGTGCCAGCACGGTAGCTAGCGCGAACACCGGGGAGCTGTTTTTT. Encoded protein: CASTVASANTGELFF.